This is a list of T cell receptor beta chains from one sample in a study of patients and donors after allogeneic stem cell transplantation. TCRdb independently ran MiXCR on the RT-PCR reads; one entry per CDR3 protein. The sample shows approximately 150,000 distinct CDR3 sequences, roughly 24% of them seen only once. Material for sequencing was blood, either unsorted or a sorted T cell fraction (not recorded which). The receptor source for this set is a human donor who was either an allogeneic HSCT recipient or a stem cell or donor lymphocyte infusion donor (not recorded which). It is not recorded whose cells these are; they may come from a transplant donor. Each CDR3 is given with its conserved first and last residue. D genes are given only for firm matches. Some rows mark clone size as missing; the rest say once, few, many or name a class of expanded clone.

D: -; J: TRBJ2-3; size: few; length: 15; V: TRBV5-1; CDR3: CASTLAAGVPDTQYF; DNA: TGCGCCAGCACCTTAGCGGCAGGGGTACCAGATACGCAGTATTTT
D: TRBD1; J: TRBJ2-7; size: few; length: 15; V: TRBV20-1; CDR3: CSARAGTGDLYEQYF; DNA: TGCAGTGCTAGAGCGGGGACAGGGGATCTCTACGAGCAGTACTTC
D: -; J: TRBJ1-3; size: many; length: 14; V: TRBV7-8; CDR3: CASSRTFSGNTIYF; DNA: TGTGCCAGCAGCCGGACGTTCTCTGGAAACACCATATATTTT
D: -; J: TRBJ1-1; size: few; length: 17; V: TRBV7-9; CDR3: CASSPAVLNKAYTEAFF; DNA: TGTGCCAGCAGCCCCGCCGTTCTAAATAAGGCGTACACTGAAGCTTTCTTT
D: TRBD1; J: TRBJ2-7; size: -; length: 13; V: TRBV29-1; CDR3: CSVMGQQAYEQYF; DNA: TGCAGCGTAATGGGACAGCAAGCCTACGAGCAGTACTTC
D: TRBD2; J: TRBJ2-3; size: -; length: 15; V: TRBV20-1; CDR3: CSAVGAGEVGDTQYF; DNA: TGCAGTGCCGTTGGGGCGGGGGAGGTAGGAGATACGCAGTATTTT
D: TRBD2; J: TRBJ2-1; size: few; length: 14; V: TRBV29-1; CDR3: CSVDPSGSYNEQFF; DNA: TGCAGCGTTGATCCTAGCGGGAGTTACAATGAGCAGTTCTTC
D: -; J: TRBJ2-3; size: few; length: 15; V: TRBV5-4; CDR3: CASSKSGGPGDTQYF; DNA: TGTGCCAGCAGCAAATCGGGGGGCCCTGGAGATACGCAGTATTTT
D: TRBD1; J: TRBJ1-2; size: -; length: 15; V: TRBV4-2; CDR3: CASSQGWDSPYGYTF; DNA: TGTGCCAGCAGCCAAGGGTGGGACAGTCCCTATGGCTACACCTTC
D: -; J: TRBJ1-4; size: -; length: 15; V: TRBV5-1; CDR3: CASSSRGRGNEKLFF; DNA: TGCGCCAGCAGCTCTCGGGGCAGGGGAAATGAAAAACTGTTTTTT
D: -; J: TRBJ1-2; size: few; length: 18; V: TRBV12-3/TRBV12-4; CDR3: CASSLFFLETDSNYGYTF; DNA: TGTGCCAGCAGTTTGTTTTTTCTGGAAACAGACTCTAACTATGGCTACACCTTC
D: TRBD1; J: TRBJ1-2; size: few; length: 12; V: TRBV7-9; CDR3: CASTRDSYGYTF; DNA: TGTGCCAGCACTCGGGACAGCTATGGCTACACCTTC
D: -; J: TRBJ2-3; size: once; length: 17; V: TRBV27; CDR3: CASSPLPTSTYHDTQYF; DNA: TGTGCCAGCAGCCCTCTTCCGACTAGTACTTATCACGATACGCAGTATTTT
D: TRBD1; J: TRBJ1-1; size: -; length: 14; V: TRBV5-1; CDR3: CASSSPRDRNEAFF; DNA: TGCGCCAGCAGCTCTCCTAGGGACAGAAATGAAGCTTTCTTT
D: TRBD1; J: TRBJ2-1; size: -; length: 16; V: TRBV27; CDR3: CASSGQGIFSGNEQFF; DNA: TGTGCCAGCAGTGGACAGGGTATCTTTTCTGGGAATGAGCAGTTCTTC